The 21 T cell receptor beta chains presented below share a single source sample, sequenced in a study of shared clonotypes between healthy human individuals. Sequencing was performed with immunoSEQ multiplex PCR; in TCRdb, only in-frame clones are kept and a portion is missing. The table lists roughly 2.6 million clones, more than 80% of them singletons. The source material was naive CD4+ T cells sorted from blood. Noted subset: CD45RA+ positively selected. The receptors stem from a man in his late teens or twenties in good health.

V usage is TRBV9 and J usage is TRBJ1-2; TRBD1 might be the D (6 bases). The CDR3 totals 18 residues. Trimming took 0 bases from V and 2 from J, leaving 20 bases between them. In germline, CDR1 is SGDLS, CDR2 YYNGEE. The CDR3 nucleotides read TGTGCCAGCAGCGTAGATCCCCAGGACAGTCGGTCCAACTATGGCTACACCTTC. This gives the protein CASSVDPQDSRSNYGYTF.

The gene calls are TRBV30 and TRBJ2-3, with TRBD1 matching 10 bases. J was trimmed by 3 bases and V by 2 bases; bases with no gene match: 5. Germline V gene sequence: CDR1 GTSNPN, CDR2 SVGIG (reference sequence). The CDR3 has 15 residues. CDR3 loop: CAWSFGDRGTDTQYF. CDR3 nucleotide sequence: TGTGCCTGGAGTTTTGGGGACAGGGGTACAGATACGCAGTATTTT.

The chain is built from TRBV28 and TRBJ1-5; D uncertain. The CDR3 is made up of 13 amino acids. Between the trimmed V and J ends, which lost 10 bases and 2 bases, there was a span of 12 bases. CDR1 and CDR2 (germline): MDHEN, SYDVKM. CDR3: CATRRQGNQPQHF. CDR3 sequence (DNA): TGTGCCACCCGTCGGCAGGGCAATCAGCCCCAGCATTTT.

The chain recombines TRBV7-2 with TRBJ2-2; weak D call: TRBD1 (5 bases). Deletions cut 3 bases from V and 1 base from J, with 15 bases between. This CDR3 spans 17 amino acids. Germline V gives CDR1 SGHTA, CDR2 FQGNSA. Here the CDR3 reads CASSLGPGRGNTGELFF. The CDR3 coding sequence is TGTGCCAGCAGCTTGGGCCCAGGGCGAGGGAACACCGGGGAGCTGTTTTTT.

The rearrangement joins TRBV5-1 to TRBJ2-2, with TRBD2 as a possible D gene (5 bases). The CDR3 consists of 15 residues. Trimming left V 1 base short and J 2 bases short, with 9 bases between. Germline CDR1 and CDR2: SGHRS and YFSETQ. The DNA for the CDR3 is TGCGCCAGCAGCTTGCCAGCGGCCAACACCGGGGAGCTGTTTTTT. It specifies CASSLPAANTGELFF.

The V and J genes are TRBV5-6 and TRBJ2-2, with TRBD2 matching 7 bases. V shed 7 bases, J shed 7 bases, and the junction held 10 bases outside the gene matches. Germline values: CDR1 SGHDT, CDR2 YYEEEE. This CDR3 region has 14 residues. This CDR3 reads CASLKGGIYGELFF. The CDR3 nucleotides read TGTGCCAGCCTTAAGGGAGGGATCTACGGGGAGCTGTTTTTT.

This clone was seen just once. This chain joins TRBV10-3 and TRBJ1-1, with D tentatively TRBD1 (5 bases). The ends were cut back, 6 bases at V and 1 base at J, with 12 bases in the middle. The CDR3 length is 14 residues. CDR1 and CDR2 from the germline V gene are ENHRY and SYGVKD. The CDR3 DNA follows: TGTGCCATCAGCAGACAGACGGGGAACACTGAAGCTTTCTTT. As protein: CAISRQTGNTEAFF.

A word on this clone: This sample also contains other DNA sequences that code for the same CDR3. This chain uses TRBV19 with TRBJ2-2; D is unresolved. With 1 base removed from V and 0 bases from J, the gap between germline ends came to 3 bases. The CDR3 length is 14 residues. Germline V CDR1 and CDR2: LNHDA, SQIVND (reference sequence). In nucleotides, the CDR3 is TGTGCCAGTAGTATAGTACCGAACACCGGGGAGCTGTTTTTT. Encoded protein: CASSIVPNTGELFF. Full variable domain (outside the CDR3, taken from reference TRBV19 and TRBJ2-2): DGGITQSPKYLFRKEGQNVTLSCEQNLNHDAMYWYRQDPGQGLRLIYYSQIVNDFQKGDIAEGYSVSREKKESFPLTVTSAQKNPTAFYLCASSIVPNTGELFFGEGSRLTVL.

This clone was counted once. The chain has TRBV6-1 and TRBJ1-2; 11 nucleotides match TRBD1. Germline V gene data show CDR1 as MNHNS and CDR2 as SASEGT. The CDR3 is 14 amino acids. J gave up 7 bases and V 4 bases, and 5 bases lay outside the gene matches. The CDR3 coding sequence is TGTGCCAGCAGTGCGGACAGGGGGCGCGTTGGCTACACCTTC. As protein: CASSADRGRVGYTF.

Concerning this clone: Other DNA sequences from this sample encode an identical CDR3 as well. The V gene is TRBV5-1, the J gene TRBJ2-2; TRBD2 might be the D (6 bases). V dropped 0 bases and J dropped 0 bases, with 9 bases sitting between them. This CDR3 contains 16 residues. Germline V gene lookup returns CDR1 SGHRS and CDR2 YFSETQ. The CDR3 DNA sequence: TGCGCCAGCAGCTTGGCGGGGACTGCGAACACCGGGGAGCTGTTTTTT. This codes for CASSLAGTANTGELFF.

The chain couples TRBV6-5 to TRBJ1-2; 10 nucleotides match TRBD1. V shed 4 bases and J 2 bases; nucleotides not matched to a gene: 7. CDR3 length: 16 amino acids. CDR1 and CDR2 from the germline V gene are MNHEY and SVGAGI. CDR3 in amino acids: CASSSLTGGGNYGYTF. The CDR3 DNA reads TGTGCCAGCAGTTCCTTGACAGGGGGCGGCAACTATGGCTACACCTTC.

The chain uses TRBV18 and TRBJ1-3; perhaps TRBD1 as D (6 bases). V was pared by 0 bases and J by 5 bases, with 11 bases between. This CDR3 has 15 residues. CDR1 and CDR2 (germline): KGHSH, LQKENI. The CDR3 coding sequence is TGTGCCAGCTCACCACCGTCAGGGGCCCGAAACACCATATATTTT. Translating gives CASSPPSGARNTIYF.

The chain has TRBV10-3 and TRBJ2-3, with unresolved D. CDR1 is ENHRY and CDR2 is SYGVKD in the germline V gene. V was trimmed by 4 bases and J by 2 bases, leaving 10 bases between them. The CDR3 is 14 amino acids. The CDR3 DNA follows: TGTGCCATCAGTGCGGGCGAAACCACAGATACGCAGTATTTT. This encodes CAISAGETTDTQYF.

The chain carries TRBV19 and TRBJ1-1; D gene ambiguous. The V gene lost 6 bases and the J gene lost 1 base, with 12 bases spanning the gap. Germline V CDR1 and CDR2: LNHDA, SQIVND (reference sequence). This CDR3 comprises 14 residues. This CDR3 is CASRESARNTEAFF. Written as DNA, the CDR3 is TGTGCCAGTAGGGAGAGTGCGAGGAACACTGAAGCTTTCTTT.

CDR3: CASSFDTGTSGSGNIQYF. The CDR3, as DNA: TGCGCCAGCAGCTTCGATACCGGGACTAGCGGGAGTGGGAACATTCAGTACTTC. The chain uses TRBV5-1 and TRBJ2-4; 14 nucleotides match TRBD2. The CDR3 spans 18 residues. Germline V gene lookup returns CDR1 SGHRS and CDR2 YFSETQ. Germline trimming cut 2 bases from V and 7 bases from J; bases unmatched to any gene: 11.

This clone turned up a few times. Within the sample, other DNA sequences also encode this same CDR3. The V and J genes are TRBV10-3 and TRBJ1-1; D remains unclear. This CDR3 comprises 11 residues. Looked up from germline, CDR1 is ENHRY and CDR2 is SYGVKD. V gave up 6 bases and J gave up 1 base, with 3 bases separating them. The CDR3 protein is CAIRGNTEAFF. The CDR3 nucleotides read TGTGCCATCAGAGGGAACACTGAAGCTTTCTTT.

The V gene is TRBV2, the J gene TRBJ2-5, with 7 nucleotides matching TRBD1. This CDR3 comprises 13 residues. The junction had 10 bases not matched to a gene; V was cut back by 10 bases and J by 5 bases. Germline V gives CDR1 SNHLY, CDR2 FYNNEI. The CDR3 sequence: CATDPTGRETQYF. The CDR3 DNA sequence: TGTGCCACAGACCCGACAGGGCGCGAGACCCAGTACTTC.

CDR3 nucleotides: TGCAGCGCCGGGGACTCTACTTACGAGCAGTACTTC. Amino acid sequence: CSAGDSTYEQYF. The chain links TRBV29-1 to TRBJ2-7; D is possibly TRBD2 (6 bases). Trimming cost V 7 bases and J 4 bases, with 14 bases left between them. The CDR3 is 12 amino acids. CDR1 is SQVTM and CDR2 is ANQGSEA in the germline V gene.

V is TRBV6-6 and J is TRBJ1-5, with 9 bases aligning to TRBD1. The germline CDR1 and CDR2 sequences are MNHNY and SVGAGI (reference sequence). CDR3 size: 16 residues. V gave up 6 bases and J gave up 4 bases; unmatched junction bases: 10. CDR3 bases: TGTGCCAGCAGCCAAGCCCAAGGGACAGGGAATCAGCCCCAGCATTTT. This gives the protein CASSQAQGTGNQPQHF.

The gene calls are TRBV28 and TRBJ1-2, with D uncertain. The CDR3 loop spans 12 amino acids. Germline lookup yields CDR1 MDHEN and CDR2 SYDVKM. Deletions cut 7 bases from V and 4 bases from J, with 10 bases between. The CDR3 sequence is CASIGGPYGYTF. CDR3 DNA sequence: TGTGCCAGCATCGGAGGGCCCTATGGCTACACCTTC.

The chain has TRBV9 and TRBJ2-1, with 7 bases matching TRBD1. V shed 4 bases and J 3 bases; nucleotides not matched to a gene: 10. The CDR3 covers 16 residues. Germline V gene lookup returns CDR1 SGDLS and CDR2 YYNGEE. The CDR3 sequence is CASSSGQADFYNEQFF. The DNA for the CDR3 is TGTGCCAGCAGCTCTGGACAGGCCGACTTCTACAATGAGCAGTTCTTC.